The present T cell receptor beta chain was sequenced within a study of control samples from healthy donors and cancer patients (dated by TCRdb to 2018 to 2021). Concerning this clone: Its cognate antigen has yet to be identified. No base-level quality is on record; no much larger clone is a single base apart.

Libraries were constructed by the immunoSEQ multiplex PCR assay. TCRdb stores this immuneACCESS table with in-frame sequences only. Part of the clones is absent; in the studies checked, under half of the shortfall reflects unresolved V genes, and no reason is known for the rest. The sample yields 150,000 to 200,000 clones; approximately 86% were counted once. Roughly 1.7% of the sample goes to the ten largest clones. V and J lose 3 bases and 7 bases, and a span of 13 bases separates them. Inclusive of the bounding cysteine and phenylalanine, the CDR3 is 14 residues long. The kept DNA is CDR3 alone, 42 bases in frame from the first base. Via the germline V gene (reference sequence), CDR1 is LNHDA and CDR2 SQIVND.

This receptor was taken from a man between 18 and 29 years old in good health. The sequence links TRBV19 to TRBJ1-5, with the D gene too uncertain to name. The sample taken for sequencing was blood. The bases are TGTGCCAGTAGTATGGGCCCCTCTGAGCAGCCCCAGCATTTT. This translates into CASSMGPSEQPQHF. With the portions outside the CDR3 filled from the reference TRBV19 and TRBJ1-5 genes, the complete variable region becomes DGGITQSPKYLFRKEGQNVTLSCEQNLNHDAMYWYRQDPGQGLRLIYYSQIVNDFQKGDIAEGYSVSREKKESFPLTVTSAQKNPTAFYLCASSMGPSEQPQHFGDGTRLSIL.